One and the same sample provided the 28 T cell receptor beta chains below, sequenced in a study of shared clonotypes between healthy human individuals. Assay: immunoSEQ multiplex PCR; the TCRdb copy retains only in-frame clones and omits some. This sample has under 200,000 clones, with around 93% found just once. The specimen was naive CD4+ T cells sorted from blood. The subset: CD45RA+ positively selected. These receptors originate from a woman in her thirties in good health.

The rearrangement joins TRBV5-1 to TRBJ2-7; a weak D match, TRBD1 (6 bases). This CDR3 region has 13 residues. CDR1 is SGHRS, CDR2 YFSETQ, per germline. With 7 bases removed from V and 2 bases from J, the gap between germline ends came to 13 bases. The CDR3 DNA follows: TGCGCCAGCTCGGACAGCCTTGCCTACGAGCAGTACTTC. It encodes CASSDSLAYEQYF.

This chain joins TRBV10-3 and TRBJ2-7, with 7 positions matching TRBD1. With V trimmed by 5 bases and J by 3 bases, 7 bases remained unmatched. The CDR3 totals 14 residues. Germline-derived CDR1 and CDR2 are ENHRY and SYGVKD. The CDR3 loop reads CAISQRQGGYEQYF. In nucleotides, the CDR3 is TGTGCCATCAGTCAGAGACAGGGTGGCTACGAGCAGTACTTC.

This clone came up once. The chain joins TRBV5-6 to TRBJ2-2; D is possibly TRBD2 (6 bases). The germline V gene has CDR1 SGHDT and CDR2 YYEEEE. V lost 3 bases and J 2 bases, leaving 11 bases between the germline ends. CDR3 length: 15 amino acids. The CDR3 DNA reads TGTGCCAGCAGCTGGCGGGGCAGAAACACCGGGGAGCTGTTTTTT. It is translated as CASSWRGRNTGELFF.

The count of this clone is one. The chain uses TRBV28 and TRBJ1-2; TRBD1 might be the D (6 bases). There are 13 residues in the CDR3. CDR1 and CDR2 from the germline V gene are MDHEN and SYDVKM. Trimming cost V 5 bases and J 7 bases, with 14 bases left between them. CDR3 sequence: CASSTTGTGGYTF. CDR3 sequence (DNA): TGTGCCAGCAGTACCACAGGGACCGGTGGCTACACCTTC.

This clone occurred once. The rearrangement joins TRBV7-3 to TRBJ1-3, with D hard to call. The CDR3 totals 16 residues. Deletions cut 5 bases from V and 2 bases from J, with 16 bases between. CDR1 and CDR2 (germline): SGHTA, FQGTGA. The CDR3 spells CASSPPDSPPGNTIYF. In nucleotides, the CDR3 is TGTGCCAGCAGCCCGCCCGATTCCCCCCCTGGAAACACCATATATTTT.

The genes are TRBV9 and TRBJ2-7; TRBD1 or TRBD2 may be the D gene (5 bases each). V was cut by 5 bases and J by 0 bases, with 15 bases left in between. The germline gives CDR1 SGDLS, CDR2 YYNGEE. This CDR3 is 15 amino acids long. CDR3 amino acids: CASRGVAMFSYEQYF. DNA for the CDR3: TGTGCCAGCAGGGGGGTAGCAATGTTCTCCTACGAGCAGTACTTC. Together with reference TRBV9 and TRBJ2-7, the CDR3 gives the full variable domain: DSGVTQTPKHLITATGQRVTLRCSPRSGDLSVYWYQQSLDQGLQFLIQYYNGEERAKGNILERFSAQQFPDLHSELNLSSLELGDSALYFCASRGVAMFSYEQYFGPGTRLTVT.

The rearrangement links TRBV5-4 to TRBJ2-5; a possible D gene is TRBD2 (6 bases). The assigned J gene may be wrong: the sequence end matches TRBJ2-7 better. This CDR3 is built from 13 residues. The germline V gene encodes CDR1 SGHNT and CDR2 YYREEE (reference sequence). The CDR3 bases are TGTGCCAGCACCCGGGCGGGAAGGTACGAGCAGTACTTC. This encodes CASTRAGRYEQYF.

This clone was observed a few times. The chain recombines TRBV7-9 with TRBJ2-7; 10 nucleotides match TRBD1. Germline CDR1 and CDR2: SEHNR and FQNEAQ (reference sequence). The CDR3 length is 14 residues. V lost 5 bases and J lost 6; bases outside the gene matches: 7. The CDR3 DNA sequence: TGTGCCAGCAGCCCCGGGACAGGGGTCGGCGAGCAGTACTTC. Protein sequence: CASSPGTGVGEQYF.

This rearrangement joins TRBV10-1 to TRBJ2-3; 7 bases are shared with TRBD1. V shed 6 bases and J 9 bases; nucleotides not matched to a gene: 9. CDR3 length: 13 residues. Germline V CDR1 and CDR2: WNHNN, SYGVQD (reference sequence). Here the CDR3 reads CASSRDRPTTQYF. CDR3 nucleotide sequence: TGCGCCAGCAGCCGGGACAGACCAACAACGCAGTATTTT.

V gene TRBV6-6 combines with J gene TRBJ2-7, with D uncertain. The germline CDR1 and CDR2 sequences are MNHNY and SVGAGI (reference sequence). The V end was cut by 0 bases, the J end by 7 bases, with 10 bases between. The length of the CDR3 is 13 residues. CDR3 DNA: TGTGCCAGCAGTTACTCTCCAACTGTGGAGCAGTACTTC. Protein product: CASSYSPTVEQYF.

J is TRBJ2-5 and V is TRBV19; D unclear. The assigned J gene may be wrong: the sequence end matches TRBJ2-7 better. The CDR3 totals 13 residues. Germline V gene data show CDR1 as LNHDA and CDR2 as SQIVND (reference sequence). The CDR3 nucleotides are TGTGCCAGTAGTCCGAGCATTTCCTACGAGCAGTACTTC. Its protein product is CASSPSISYEQYF.

The CDR3 DNA reads as TGTGCCAGCAGCTTGGTCCGGACAAGTGGGGACAAAAACATTCAGTACTTC. Residues: CASSLVRTSGDKNIQYF. The chain uses TRBV5-8 and TRBJ2-4, with D possibly TRBD1 on 5 matching bases. Germline V lookup: CDR1 SGHTS, CDR2 YDEGEE. Trimming shortened V by 0 bases and J by 3 bases, and 16 bases separated the two germline ends. This CDR3 contains 17 residues.

The chain combines TRBV4-2 with TRBJ2-1; 8 nucleotides match TRBD2. Germline V gene lookup returns CDR1 LGHNA and CDR2 YNFKEQ. CDR3 length: 15 amino acids. V gave up 1 base and J gave up 4 bases; unmatched junction bases: 3. The CDR3 loop reads CASSQGLAGYNEQFF. DNA for the CDR3: TGTGCCAGCAGCCAAGGTTTAGCGGGATACAATGAGCAGTTCTTC.

The genes are TRBV2 and TRBJ2-5; no clear D gene. With the DNA end fitting TRBJ2-7 better, the J assignment may be wrong. The CDR3 extends over 12 amino acids. CDR1 is SNHLY and CDR2 is FYNNEI in the germline V gene. CDR3 bases: TGTGCCAGCAGTGACACCAGCTACGAGCAGTACTTC. It codes for CASSDTSYEQYF.

The J gene is TRBJ1-3, the V gene TRBV6-5; 7 bases fit TRBD1. In germline, CDR1 is MNHEY, CDR2 SVGAGI. The CDR3 has 15 residues. V lost 6 bases and J lost 2; bases outside the gene matches: 7. The CDR3 sequence is CASRPRQGTGNTIYF. Here the CDR3 DNA reads TGTGCCAGCAGACCGAGACAGGGTACTGGAAACACCATATATTTT.

The chain links TRBV29-1 to TRBJ2-7; 8 bases fit TRBD2. Germline assignment: CDR1 SQVTM and CDR2 ANQGSEA. With 7 bases clipped from V and 4 bases from J, the junction kept 21 bases outside the gene matches. The CDR3 sequence is 17 residues long. The CDR3 nucleotides read TGCAGCGCAGCACCGCGCCAGGGCGCGGGAGGTTTGTACGAGCAGTACTTC. Translated: CSAAPRQGAGGLYEQYF.

The gene calls are TRBV4-1 and TRBJ2-5; D not resolved. TRBJ2-7 explains the end of the DNA better; the J call may be wrong. The CDR3 sequence is 13 residues long. CDR1 and CDR2 from the germline V gene are MGHRA and YSYEKL. The CDR3 DNA follows: TGCGCCAGCAGCCAAGATGGGTTTAGCGAGCAGTACTTC. Its translation: CASSQDGFSEQYF.

This chain connects TRBV9 to TRBJ2-3; the D gene could be TRBD1 or TRBD2 (6 bases each). V was pared by 1 base and J by 2 bases, with 14 bases between. The CDR3 is made up of 16 amino acids. From germline, CDR1 is SGDLS and CDR2 YYNGEE. CDR3 coding DNA: TGTGCCAGCAGCGTACGTAGGGGGGAATACACAGATACGCAGTATTTT. Encoded protein: CASSVRRGEYTDTQYF.

J is TRBJ1-1 and V is TRBV6-5, with 7 bases matching TRBD1. V was clipped by 4 bases and J by 0 bases; unmatched bases: 5. CDR1 MNHEY and CDR2 SVGAGI come from the germline V gene. CDR3 length: 15 amino acids. CDR3 amino acids: CASSSVQGMNTEAFF. The CDR3 DNA follows: TGTGCCAGCAGTTCCGTACAGGGGATGAACACTGAAGCTTTCTTT.

J is TRBJ1-1 and V is TRBV5-1; tentative D call: TRBD1 (6 bases). Trimming left V 2 bases short and J 7 bases short, with 9 bases between. The CDR3 is 12 residues long. Germline values: CDR1 SGHRS, CDR2 YFSETQ. CDR3 sequence reads: CASSFAGDEAFF. The CDR3 nucleotides read TGCGCCAGCAGCTTCGCAGGGGATGAAGCTTTCTTT.

The chain joins TRBV27 to TRBJ2-1, with TRBD1 identical over 7 bases. The CDR3 is made up of 15 amino acids. V lost 2 bases to trimming and J lost 0 bases; unmatched junction nucleotides: 1. Germline V lookup: CDR1 MNHEY, CDR2 SMNVEV (reference sequence). This CDR3 reads CASSLRQGSYNEQFF. The CDR3 DNA reads TGTGCCAGCAGTTTAAGACAGGGCTCCTACAATGAGCAGTTCTTC.

The rearrangement links TRBV20-1 to TRBJ1-2; D is uncertain. CDR3 length: 11 residues. V shed 4 bases and J shed 7 bases, with 10 bases lying between them. Per germline, CDR1 DFQATT and CDR2 SNEGSKA (reference sequence). As DNA, the CDR3 is TGCAGTGCTATCCCCGAGGGTGGCTACACCTTC. Translating it yields CSAIPEGGYTF.

The chain carries TRBV5-1 and TRBJ2-5, with 8 bases aligning to TRBD2. This CDR3 spans 15 amino acids. V trimming: 1 base; J trimming: 1 base; junction bases outside the gene matches: 3. Looked up from germline, CDR1 is SGHRS and CDR2 is YFSETQ. The CDR3 nucleotides read TGCGCCAGCAGCTTGTCGACTAGCGCCCAAGAGACCCAGTACTTC. Translation: CASSLSTSAQETQYF. The whole variable domain, remainder taken from reference TRBV5-1 and TRBJ2-5, is KAGVTQTPRYLIKTRGQQVTLSCSPISGHRSVSWYQQTPGQGLQFLFEYFSETQRNKGNFPGRFSGRQFSNSRSEMNVSTLELGDSALYLCASSLSTSAQETQYFGPGTRLLVL.

The chain combines TRBV19 with TRBJ2-7, with D possibly TRBD1 on 5 matching bases. Germline CDR1 and CDR2: LNHDA and SQIVND (reference sequence). V lost 4 bases, J lost 0 bases, and 13 bases lay in between. The CDR3 is made up of 15 amino acids. DNA for the CDR3: TGTGCCAGTAGTACCCGGTTACAGGTCTCCTACGAGCAGTACTTC. This sequence encodes CASSTRLQVSYEQYF.

This chain links TRBV18 with TRBJ1-1, with D uncertain. CDR1 and CDR2 from the germline V gene are KGHSH and LQKENI. The CDR3 runs to 14 residues. Between the trimmed V and J ends, which lost 5 bases and 0 bases, there was a span of 10 bases. The DNA of the CDR3 is TGTGCCAGCTCAGTGGATAGTATGAACACTGAAGCTTTCTTT. This encodes CASSVDSMNTEAFF.

The sample holds one count of this clone. The chain employs TRBV18 and TRBJ2-5; possibly TRBD1 or TRBD2 for D (5 bases each). V shed 6 bases and J shed 3 bases, with 14 bases lying between them. Germline V gene lookup returns CDR1 KGHSH and CDR2 LQKENI. The CDR3 has 14 amino acids. CDR3 sequence: CASSPGTSEETQYF. The CDR3 region has the DNA TGTGCCAGCTCCCCAGGGACGTCTGAAGAGACCCAGTACTTC.

J is TRBJ1-2 and V is TRBV5-8; D unresolved. The CDR3 length is 16 residues. Trimming removed 2 bases from V and 1 base from J, with 15 bases in between. Germline CDR1 SGHTS, CDR2 YDEGEE. The CDR3 DNA is TGTGCCAGCAGCTTTTTTTACAGATACCTTAACTATGGCTACACCTTC. The encoded protein is CASSFFYRYLNYGYTF.

The chain joins TRBV11-2 to TRBJ1-2, with 7 bases that match TRBD1. CDR3 size: 17 residues. CDR1 is SGHAT and CDR2 is FQNNGV in the germline V gene. Losses at the gene ends were 5 bases for V and 5 bases for J; bases not matched to a gene: 17. The CDR3 region is CASSPQRGRGKGYGYTF. The DNA of the CDR3 is TGTGCCAGCAGCCCCCAAAGGGGCAGGGGGAAGGGGTATGGCTACACCTTC.